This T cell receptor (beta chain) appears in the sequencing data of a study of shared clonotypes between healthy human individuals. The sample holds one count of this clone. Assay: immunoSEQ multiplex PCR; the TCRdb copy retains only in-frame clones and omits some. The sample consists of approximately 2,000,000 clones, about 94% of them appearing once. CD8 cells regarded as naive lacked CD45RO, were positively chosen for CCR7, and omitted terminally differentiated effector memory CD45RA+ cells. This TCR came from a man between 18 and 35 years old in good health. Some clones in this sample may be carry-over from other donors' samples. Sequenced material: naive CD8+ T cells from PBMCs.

Written as DNA, the CDR3 is TGTGCCAGCAGCTTAGGGTCTAGCGGGCAAACGTCTGGGGCCAACGTCCTGACTTTC. Translation gives CASSLGSSGQTSGANVLTF. This sequence joins TRBV7-3 and TRBJ2-6; TRBD2 agrees at 8 bases. V lost 2 bases, J lost 1 base, and 10 bases stayed unmatched. CDR3 length equals 19 residues. Germline V gene sequence: CDR1 SGHTA, CDR2 FQGTGA.